This T cell receptor (beta chain) was captured in a study of cytomegalovirus exposure and HLA in healthy donors. Study findings and constraints: Reports showed the classifier diagnosing cytomegalovirus status with high specificity and sensitivity. Follow-up analysis later connected one missense variant in DCLRE1C with trimming of TCR beta V- and J-genes. In an earlier analysis, most TCR beta V segments were productive about 87% or about 30% of the time.

PCR used 60 Vbeta primers and 13 Jbeta primers. Some clones are missing from TCRdb's copy, which holds only in-frame ones; the method was immunoSEQ multiplex PCR. The sample has about 160,000 clones, 65% to 80% seen once. To note about this clone: Its cognate antigen is unknown.

With V trimmed by 1 base and J by 4 bases, 5 bases remained unmatched. The germline gives CDR1 SGHTA, CDR2 FQGNSA. This CDR3 has 18 amino acids. The chain carries TRBV7-2 and TRBJ2-3, with TRBD2 matching over 16 bases. The material sequenced was PBMCs. The origin of this receptor is a female donor in good health and CMV-seronegative. DNA for the CDR3: TGTGCCAGCAGCTTAGTGGGGACTAGCGGGGGGGCCGCAGATACGCAGTATTTT. Amino acids: CASSLVGTSGGAADTQYF.